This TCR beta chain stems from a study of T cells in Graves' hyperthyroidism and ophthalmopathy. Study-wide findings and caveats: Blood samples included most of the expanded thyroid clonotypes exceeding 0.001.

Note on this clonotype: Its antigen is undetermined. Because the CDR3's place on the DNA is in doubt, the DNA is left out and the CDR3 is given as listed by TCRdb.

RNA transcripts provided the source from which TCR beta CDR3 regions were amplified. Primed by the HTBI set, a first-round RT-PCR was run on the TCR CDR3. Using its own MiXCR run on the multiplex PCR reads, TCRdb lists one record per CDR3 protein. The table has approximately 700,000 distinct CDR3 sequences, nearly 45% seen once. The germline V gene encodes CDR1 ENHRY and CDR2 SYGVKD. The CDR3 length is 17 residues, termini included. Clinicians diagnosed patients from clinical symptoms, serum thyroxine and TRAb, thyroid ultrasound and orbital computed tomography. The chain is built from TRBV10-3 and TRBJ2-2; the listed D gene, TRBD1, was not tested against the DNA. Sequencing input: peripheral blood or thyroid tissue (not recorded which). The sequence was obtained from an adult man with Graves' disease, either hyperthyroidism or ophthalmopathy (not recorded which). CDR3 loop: CAICSARDTGNTGELFF.